Below are 27 T cell receptor beta chains sequenced from a single sample in a study of blood T cell repertoires in COVID-19. The table came from immunoSEQ multiplex PCR; TCRdb's copy has only in-frame clones and leaves some out. This sample has under 250,000 clones, with 65% to 85% found just once. Sequencing was done on a sample of peripheral blood. The source of these receptors is a man aged 40-55 years with active or convalescent COVID-19.

V is TRBV5-6 and J is TRBJ1-5; 9 bases match TRBD1. Germline values: CDR1 SGHDT, CDR2 YYEEEE. Trimming at V came to 3 bases and at J to 4 bases, leaving 2 bases not matched to a gene. This CDR3 spans 14 amino acids. CDR3 residues: CASSYGQGNQPQHF. The CDR3 nucleotides read TGTGCCAGCAGCTACGGACAGGGGAATCAGCCCCAGCATTTT.

This chain links TRBV11-3 with TRBJ2-5; D may be TRBD2 (6 bases). CDR3 length: 14 amino acids. V was trimmed by 5 bases and J by 2 bases, leaving 12 bases between them. Germline CDR1 is SGHNT and CDR2 is YENEEA. This CDR3 reads CASSRGLQQETQYF. CDR3 bases: TGTGCCAGCAGCCGGGGACTGCAACAAGAGACCCAGTACTTC.

V usage is TRBV12-3 or TRBV12-4 and J usage is TRBJ2-7; 8 positions agree with TRBD1. The CDR3 is made up of 13 amino acids. V lost 7 bases to trimming and J lost 2 bases; unmatched junction nucleotides: 4. CDR3 bases: TGTGCCAGCAACGCAGGGGGCCCCTACGAGCAGTACTTC. Encoded protein: CASNAGGPYEQYF.

V and J are TRBV7-2 and TRBJ1-1; no clear D gene. Trimming took 5 bases from V and 1 from J, leaving 5 bases between them. The CDR3 spans 12 residues. Per the germline V gene, CDR1 is SGHTA and CDR2 is FQGNSA. CDR3 residues: CASSTGNTEAFF. The CDR3 region has the DNA TGTGCCAGCAGCACGGGGAACACTGAAGCTTTCTTT.

In this sample, this clone turned up a few times. CDR3 DNA sequence: TGTGCCAGCAGTTTGAGTAGCGGGACGGCCCGTTCCTACGAGCAGTACTTC. This gives the protein CASSLSSGTARSYEQYF. The rearrangement uses TRBV27 and TRBJ2-7; 8 bases align to TRBD2. The trim removed 3 bases at V and 1 base at J, leaving 11 bases unmatched. The CDR3 sequence is 17 residues long. Germline assignment: CDR1 MNHEY and CDR2 SMNVEV (reference sequence).

The J gene is TRBJ1-1, the V gene TRBV7-6, with D possibly matching TRBD1 (5 bases). The V end was cut by 5 bases, the J end by 2 bases, with 9 bases between. The germline V gene encodes CDR1 SGHVS and CDR2 FNYEAQ. CDR3 size: 13 residues. The CDR3 protein is CASSATVNTEAFF. The CDR3 DNA reads TGTGCCAGCAGCGCGACAGTTAACACTGAAGCTTTCTTT.

This rearrangement joins TRBV5-4 to TRBJ1-4; D remains unclear. Trimming took 2 bases from V and 8 from J, leaving 13 bases between them. Germline V gene lookup returns CDR1 SGHNT and CDR2 YYREEE (reference sequence). The CDR3 contains 14 residues. The CDR3 protein is CASSFGREDEKLFF. In DNA, the CDR3 is TGTGCCAGCAGCTTTGGGAGGGAAGACGAAAAACTGTTTTTT.

A single count supports this clone. The gene calls are TRBV19 and TRBJ1-5, with TRBD1 matching over 9 bases. The CDR3 has 15 amino acids. Germline V gene sequence: CDR1 LNHDA, CDR2 SQIVND (reference sequence). Trimming cost V 5 bases and J 6 bases; bases outside gene matches: 8. CDR3 region: CASSRTGGNGQPQHF. The CDR3 DNA follows: TGTGCCAGTAGTCGTACAGGGGGCAACGGTCAGCCCCAGCATTTT.

The V gene is TRBV30, the J gene TRBJ2-1, with D perhaps matching TRBD2 (6 bases). Trimming removed 1 base at V and 0 bases at J, with 10 bases between. The CDR3 runs to 15 residues. Looked up from germline, CDR1 is GTSNPN and CDR2 is SVGIG (reference sequence). CDR3 sequence: CAWSGDSDSYNEQFF. Written as DNA, the CDR3 is TGTGCCTGGAGTGGGGACTCGGACTCCTACAATGAGCAGTTCTTC.

V usage is TRBV6-6 and J usage is TRBJ1-6; 10 bases map to TRBD1. The CDR3 loop spans 16 amino acids. The germline V gene has CDR1 MNHNY and CDR2 SVGAGI (reference sequence). V shed 6 bases and J 10 bases; nucleotides not matched to a gene: 12. DNA for the CDR3: TGTGCCAGCAGCTCCCCCCGACAGGGGGCTAGATCACCCCTCCACTTT. Translating gives CASSSPRQGARSPLHF.

The table lists this clone with a few counts. The V gene is TRBV5-1, the J gene TRBJ2-1, with D tentatively TRBD1 (5 bases). Germline assignment: CDR1 SGHRS and CDR2 YFSETQ. Trimming took 4 bases from V and 1 from J, leaving 12 bases between them. The CDR3 runs to 15 residues. The CDR3 region has the DNA TGCGCCAGCAGCCAAGGGGATGGGTCCTACAATGAGCAGTTCTTC. This sequence encodes CASSQGDGSYNEQFF.

The J gene is TRBJ1-1, the V gene TRBV11-3; D remains unclear. Trimming took off 5 bases at V and 0 bases at J, with 7 bases between the two ends. Germline CDR1 is SGHNT and CDR2 is YENEEA. The length of the CDR3 is 13 residues. The CDR3 sequence: CASSEQLNTEAFF. CDR3 nucleotide sequence: TGTGCCAGCAGCGAACAGTTGAACACTGAAGCTTTCTTT.

V gene TRBV6-5 combines with J gene TRBJ2-7, with 10 bases fitting TRBD2. The germline V gene has CDR1 MNHEY and CDR2 SVGAGI. The CDR3 runs 13 residues. V trimming: 8 bases; J trimming: 3 bases; junction bases outside the gene matches: 4. The CDR3: CASSGTSDYEQYF. CDR3 DNA sequence: TGTGCCAGCTCCGGGACTAGCGACTACGAGCAGTACTTC.

This clone was observed a handful of times. The chain combines TRBV6-5 with TRBJ1-2, with 7 bases that match TRBD1. Germline lookup yields CDR1 MNHEY and CDR2 SVGAGI. With 6 bases clipped from V and 4 bases from J, the junction kept 5 bases outside the gene matches. There are 13 residues in the CDR3. The DNA for the CDR3 is TGTGCCAGCAGGGGACAGATTTCCTATGGCTACACCTTC. Translation gives CASRGQISYGYTF.

This clone has only one observation. The genes are TRBV19 and TRBJ1-1; D unclear. From germline, CDR1 is LNHDA and CDR2 SQIVND (reference sequence). V shed 6 bases and J shed 7 bases, with 15 bases lying between them. The CDR3 length is 13 residues. The CDR3 nucleotides read TGTGCCAGTAGCAGGACGGGATCCTTTGAAGCTTTCTTT. Protein: CASSRTGSFEAFF. Based on the CDR3 plus reference TRBV19 and TRBJ1-1, the full variable domain is DGGITQSPKYLFRKEGQNVTLSCEQNLNHDAMYWYRQDPGQGLRLIYYSQIVNDFQKGDIAEGYSVSREKKESFPLTVTSAQKNPTAFYLCASSRTGSFEAFFGQGTRLTVV.

With regard to this clone: This sample also contains other DNA sequences that code for the same CDR3. V usage is TRBV30 and J usage is TRBJ1-5; D not certain. This CDR3 has 13 amino acids. The germline V gene has CDR1 GTSNPN and CDR2 SVGIG (reference sequence). V lost 2 bases, J lost 0 bases, and 5 bases lay in between. The chain's CDR3 is CAWSTSSNQPQHF. CDR3 DNA: TGTGCCTGGAGTACTTCTAGCAATCAGCCCCAGCATTTT. Full variable domain (rest looked up from reference TRBV30 and TRBJ1-5): SQTIHQWPATLVQPVGSPLSLECTVEGTSNPNLYWYRQAAGRGLQLLFYSVGIGQISSEVPQNLSASRPQDRQFILSSKKLLLSDSGFYLCAWSTSSNQPQHFGDGTRLSIL.

Here the CDR3 reads CASSLDGVLTDTQYF. DNA for the CDR3: TGCGCCAGCAGCTTGGACGGGGTACTCACAGATACGCAGTATTTT. The chain has TRBV5-1 and TRBJ2-3, with TRBD2 as a possible D gene (5 bases). Trimming took off 0 bases at V and 2 bases at J, with 10 bases between the two ends. CDR1 is SGHRS and CDR2 is YFSETQ in the germline V gene. The CDR3 length is 15 residues.

The rearrangement joins TRBV4-1 to TRBJ1-2; no definite D call. The germline V and J ends were trimmed by 4 bases and 8 bases, with 20 bases remaining between them. Germline lookup yields CDR1 MGHRA and CDR2 YSYEKL. This CDR3 spans 15 amino acids. This chain's CDR3 is CASSPPLSGFSGYTF. The CDR3 nucleotides are TGCGCCAGCAGCCCCCCCTTGTCGGGATTTAGCGGCTACACCTTC.

V is TRBV7-3 and J is TRBJ2-3; 8 bases align to TRBD2. CDR1 is SGHTA, CDR2 FQGTGA, per germline. Trimming removed 0 bases from V and 4 bases from J; junction bases left unmatched: 6. This CDR3 contains 16 residues. This CDR3 reads CASSLTPSGSADTQYF. Written as DNA, the CDR3 is TGTGCCAGCAGCTTAACGCCCAGCGGGAGTGCAGATACGCAGTATTTT.

The chain carries TRBV28 and TRBJ1-5, with D possibly matching TRBD1 (6 bases). This CDR3 is 18 amino acids long. Looked up from germline, CDR1 is MDHEN and CDR2 is SYDVKM. V was clipped by 2 bases and J by 3 bases, with 20 bases between them. The CDR3 coding sequence is TGTGCCAGCAGTTTAGATTCGACGGGACACTCTTACAATCAGCCCCAGCATTTT. Encoded protein: CASSLDSTGHSYNQPQHF.

The chain carries TRBV27 and TRBJ1-2; TRBD1 matches 8 bases. The germline gives CDR1 MNHEY, CDR2 SMNVEV (reference sequence). Trimming at V came to 7 bases and at J to 6 bases, leaving 7 bases not matched to a gene. CDR3 size: 13 residues. CDR3 coding DNA: TGTGCCAGCACCACAGGGGGGAAGAATGGCTACACCTTC. Its translation is CASTTGGKNGYTF.

The V and J genes are TRBV5-4 and TRBJ1-6; no firm D call. Germline V gives CDR1 SGHNT, CDR2 YYREEE (reference sequence). V lost 4 bases and J 5 bases, leaving 4 bases between the germline ends. There are 12 residues in the CDR3. The chain's CDR3 is CASSRDNSPLHF. In DNA, the CDR3 is TGTGCCAGCAGCCGGGATAATTCACCCCTCCACTTT. Based on the CDR3 plus reference TRBV5-4 and TRBJ1-6, the full variable domain is ETGVTQSPTHLIKTRGQQVTLRCSSQSGHNTVSWYQQALGQGPQFIFQYYREEENGRGNFPPRFSGLQFPNYSSELNVNALELDDSALYLCASSRDNSPLHFGNGTRLTVT.

The chain uses TRBV18 and TRBJ2-1; 8 bases fit TRBD1. This CDR3 contains 14 residues. The junction had 4 bases not matched to a gene; V was cut back by 3 bases and J by 6 bases. Germline values: CDR1 KGHSH, CDR2 LQKENI. The CDR3 sequence: CASSPGQVPNEQFF. The DNA of the CDR3 is TGTGCCAGCTCACCGGGACAGGTACCCAATGAGCAGTTCTTC. Together with reference TRBV18 and TRBJ2-1, the CDR3 gives the full variable domain: NAGVMQNPRHLVRRRGQEARLRCSPMKGHSHVYWYRQLPEEGLKFMVYLQKENIIDESGMPKERFSAEFPKEGPSILRIQQVVRGDSAAYFCASSPGQVPNEQFFGPGTRLTVL.

The chain combines TRBV2 with TRBJ2-2; TRBD2 matches 7 bases. Looked up from germline, CDR1 is SNHLY and CDR2 is FYNNEI. V trimming: 6 bases; J trimming: 6 bases; junction bases outside the gene matches: 7. The CDR3 contains 14 residues. The CDR3 is CASSRTGRAGELFF. The CDR3 DNA is TGTGCCAGCAGCCGCACGGGGAGGGCCGGGGAGCTGTTTTTT. Full variable domain (outside the CDR3, taken from reference TRBV2 and TRBJ2-2): EPEVTQTPSHQVTQMGQEVILRCVPISNHLYFYWYRQILGQKVEFLVSFYNNEISEKSEIFDDQFSVERPDGSNFTLKIRSTKLEDSAMYFCASSRTGRAGELFFGEGSRLTVL.

CDR3 DNA: TGTGCCAGCAGCTTAGCCCTGACAGGGACGCGTCAGCCCCAGCATTTT. Its protein is CASSLALTGTRQPQHF. The J gene is TRBJ1-5, the V gene TRBV7-8; TRBD1 matches 7 bases. This CDR3 spans 16 amino acids. The ends lost 0 bases at V and 6 bases at J; junction bases unmatched: 8. Germline V gene sequence: CDR1 SGHVS, CDR2 FQNEAQ.

The chain employs TRBV24-1 and TRBJ2-2, with D maybe TRBD1 (6 bases). Germline CDR1 KGHDR, CDR2 SFDVKD. The CDR3 spans 12 residues. V was trimmed by 5 bases and J by 7 bases, leaving 7 bases between them. CDR3 loop: CATSGGHGELFF. CDR3 coding DNA: TGTGCCACCAGTGGGGGGCACGGGGAGCTGTTTTTT.

The rearrangement joins TRBV19 to TRBJ2-7; a weak D match, TRBD2 (5 bases). This CDR3 is 13 amino acids long. Germline V gene lookup returns CDR1 LNHDA and CDR2 SQIVND (reference sequence). V gave up 4 bases and J gave up 3 bases, with 10 bases separating them. CDR3 bases: TGTGCCAGTAGTACAAATCGGGACTACGAGCAGTACTTC. Residues: CASSTNRDYEQYF.